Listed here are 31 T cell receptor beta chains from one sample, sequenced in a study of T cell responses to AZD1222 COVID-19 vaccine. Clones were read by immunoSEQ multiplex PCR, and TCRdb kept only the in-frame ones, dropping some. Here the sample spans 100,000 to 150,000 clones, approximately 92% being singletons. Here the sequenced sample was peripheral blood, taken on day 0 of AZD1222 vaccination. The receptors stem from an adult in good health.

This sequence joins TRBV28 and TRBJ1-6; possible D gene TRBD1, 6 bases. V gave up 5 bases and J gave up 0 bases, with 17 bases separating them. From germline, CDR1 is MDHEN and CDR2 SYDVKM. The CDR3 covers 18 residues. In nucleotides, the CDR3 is TGTGCCAGCAGTGGTCGGGGGGGCTGGAGCTCCTATAATTCACCCCTCCACTTT. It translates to CASSGRGGWSSYNSPLHF.

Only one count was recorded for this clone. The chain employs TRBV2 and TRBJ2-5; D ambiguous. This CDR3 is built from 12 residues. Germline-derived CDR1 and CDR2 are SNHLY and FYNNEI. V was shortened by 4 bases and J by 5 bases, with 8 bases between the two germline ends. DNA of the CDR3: TGTGCCAGCAGTGTGGAAAGGGAGACCCAGTACTTC. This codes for CASSVERETQYF.

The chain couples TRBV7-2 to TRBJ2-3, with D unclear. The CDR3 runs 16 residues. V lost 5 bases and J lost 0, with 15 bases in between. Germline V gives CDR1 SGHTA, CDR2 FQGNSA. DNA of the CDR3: TGTGCCAGCAGCACCCTAGGCAGAACTAGCACAGATACGCAGTATTTT. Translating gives CASSTLGRTSTDTQYF.

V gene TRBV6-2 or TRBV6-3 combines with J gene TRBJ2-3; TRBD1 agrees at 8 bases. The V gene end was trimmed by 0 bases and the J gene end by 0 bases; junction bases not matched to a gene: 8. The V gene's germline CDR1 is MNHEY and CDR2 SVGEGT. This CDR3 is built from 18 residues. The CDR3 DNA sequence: TGTGCCAGCAGTTACTCGATAGGACAGGGCCTTAGCACAGATACGCAGTATTTT. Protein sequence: CASSYSIGQGLSTDTQYF.

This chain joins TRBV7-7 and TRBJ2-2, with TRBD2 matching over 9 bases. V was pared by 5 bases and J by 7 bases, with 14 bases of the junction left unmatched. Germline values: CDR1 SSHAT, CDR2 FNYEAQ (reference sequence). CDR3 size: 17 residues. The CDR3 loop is CASSQRTPSGMVGELFF. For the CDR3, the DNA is TGTGCCAGCAGCCAACGGACACCTAGCGGGATGGTCGGGGAGCTGTTTTTT.

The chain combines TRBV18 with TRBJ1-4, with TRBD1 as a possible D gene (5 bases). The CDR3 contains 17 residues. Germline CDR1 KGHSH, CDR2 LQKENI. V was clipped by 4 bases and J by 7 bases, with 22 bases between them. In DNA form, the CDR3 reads TGTGCCAGCTCACTGGAAGGGACCCGGGTTGCAGGTGAAAAACTGTTTTTT. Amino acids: CASSLEGTRVAGEKLFF.

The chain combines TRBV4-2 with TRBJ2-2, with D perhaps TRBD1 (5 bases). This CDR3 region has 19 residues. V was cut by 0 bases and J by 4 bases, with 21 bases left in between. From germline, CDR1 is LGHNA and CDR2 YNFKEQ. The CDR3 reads CASSQDFVTTDQSTGELFF. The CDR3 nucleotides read TGTGCCAGCAGCCAAGATTTCGTGACGACAGATCAAAGCACCGGGGAGCTGTTTTTT.

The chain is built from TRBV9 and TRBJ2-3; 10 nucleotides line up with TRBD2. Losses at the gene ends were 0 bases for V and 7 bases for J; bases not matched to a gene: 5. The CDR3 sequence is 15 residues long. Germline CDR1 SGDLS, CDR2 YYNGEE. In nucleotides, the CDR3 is TGTGCCAGCAGCGTAGCCAGCGGGGGGGCTCATACGCAGTATTTT. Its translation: CASSVASGGAHTQYF.

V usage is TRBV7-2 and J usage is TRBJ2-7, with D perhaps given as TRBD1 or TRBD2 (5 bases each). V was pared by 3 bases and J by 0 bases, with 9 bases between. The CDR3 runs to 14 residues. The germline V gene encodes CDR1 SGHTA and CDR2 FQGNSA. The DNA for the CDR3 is TGTGCCAGCAGCTTCCGGGACCTCTCCTACGAGCAGTACTTC. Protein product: CASSFRDLSYEQYF.

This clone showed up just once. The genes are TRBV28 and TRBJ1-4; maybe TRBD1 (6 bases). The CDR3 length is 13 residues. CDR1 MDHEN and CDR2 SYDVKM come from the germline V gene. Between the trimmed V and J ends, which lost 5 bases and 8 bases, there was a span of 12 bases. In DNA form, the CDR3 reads TGTGCCAGCAGTCCCACAGGGTTCGAAAAACTGTTTTTT. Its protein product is CASSPTGFEKLFF.

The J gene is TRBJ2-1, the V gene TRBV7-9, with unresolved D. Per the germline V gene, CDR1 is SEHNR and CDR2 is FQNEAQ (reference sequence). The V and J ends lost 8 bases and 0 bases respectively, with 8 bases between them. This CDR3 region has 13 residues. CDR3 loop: CASDLSSYNEQFF. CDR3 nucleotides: TGTGCCAGCGATCTGAGCTCCTACAATGAGCAGTTCTTC.

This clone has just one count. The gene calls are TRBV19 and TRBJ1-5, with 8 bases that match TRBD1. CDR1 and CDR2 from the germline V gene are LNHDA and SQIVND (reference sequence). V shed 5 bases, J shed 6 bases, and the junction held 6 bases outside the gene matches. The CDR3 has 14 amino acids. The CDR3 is CASSDGTGGQPQHF. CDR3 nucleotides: TGTGCCAGTAGTGACGGAACAGGGGGTCAGCCCCAGCATTTT.

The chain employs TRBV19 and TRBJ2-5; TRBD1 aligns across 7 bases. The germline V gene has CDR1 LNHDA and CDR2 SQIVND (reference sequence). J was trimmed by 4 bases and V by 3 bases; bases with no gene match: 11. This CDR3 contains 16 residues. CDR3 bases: TGTGCCAGTAGTATGGGTCGGACAGGAGGTAGAGAGACCCAGTACTTC. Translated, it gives CASSMGRTGGRETQYF.

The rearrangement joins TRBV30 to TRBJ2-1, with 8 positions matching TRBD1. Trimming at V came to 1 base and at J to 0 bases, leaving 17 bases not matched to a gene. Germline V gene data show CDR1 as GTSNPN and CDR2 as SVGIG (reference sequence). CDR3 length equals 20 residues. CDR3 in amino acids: CAWSGIGTGDITRSYNEQFF. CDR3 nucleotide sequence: TGTGCCTGGAGTGGGATAGGGACAGGAGACATAACGCGCTCCTACAATGAGCAGTTCTTC.

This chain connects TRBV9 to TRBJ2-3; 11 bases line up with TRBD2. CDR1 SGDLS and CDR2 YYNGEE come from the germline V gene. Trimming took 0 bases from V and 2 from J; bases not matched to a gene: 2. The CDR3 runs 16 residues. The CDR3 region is CASSVGGLAATDTQYF. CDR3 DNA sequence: TGTGCCAGCAGCGTAGGGGGACTAGCGGCCACAGATACGCAGTATTTT.

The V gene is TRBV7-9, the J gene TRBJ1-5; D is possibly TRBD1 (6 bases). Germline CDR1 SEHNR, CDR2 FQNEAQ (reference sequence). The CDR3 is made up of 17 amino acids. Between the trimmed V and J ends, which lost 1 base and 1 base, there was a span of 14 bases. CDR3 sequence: CASSLGAGGGSNQPQHF. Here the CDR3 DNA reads TGTGCCAGCAGCTTAGGGGCGGGGGGCGGAAGCAATCAGCCCCAGCATTTT.

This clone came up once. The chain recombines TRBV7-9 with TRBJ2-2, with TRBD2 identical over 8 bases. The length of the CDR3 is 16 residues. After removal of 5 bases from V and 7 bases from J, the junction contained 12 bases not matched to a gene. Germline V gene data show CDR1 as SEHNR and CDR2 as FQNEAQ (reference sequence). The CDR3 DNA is TGTGCCAGCAGCCCGGTCCAGGGACTAGTTGGCGGGGAGCTGTTTTTT. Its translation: CASSPVQGLVGGELFF.

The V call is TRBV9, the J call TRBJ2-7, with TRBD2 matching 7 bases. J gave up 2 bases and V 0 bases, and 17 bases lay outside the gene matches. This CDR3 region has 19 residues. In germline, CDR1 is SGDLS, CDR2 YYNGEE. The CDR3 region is CASSVGTASSGGIAYEQYF. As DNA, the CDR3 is TGTGCCAGCAGCGTAGGTACAGCATCTAGCGGAGGCATCGCCTACGAGCAGTACTTC.

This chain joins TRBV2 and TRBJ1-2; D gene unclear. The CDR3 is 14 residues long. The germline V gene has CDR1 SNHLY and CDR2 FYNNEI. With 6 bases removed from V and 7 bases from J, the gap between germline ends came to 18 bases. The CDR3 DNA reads TGTGCCAGCAGCCAAGGTGTCATCTTTTCTGGCTACACCTTC. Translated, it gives CASSQGVIFSGYTF.

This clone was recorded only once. The chain's CDR3 is CASGTLVLGNQPQHF. The CDR3 region has the DNA TGTGCCAGTGGGACACTCGTATTAGGGAATCAGCCCCAGCATTTT. The chain is built from TRBV19 and TRBJ1-5; tentatively, D is TRBD1 (6 bases). Trimming stripped 8 bases from V and 4 bases from J, with 18 bases between. The germline CDR1 and CDR2 sequences are LNHDA and SQIVND (reference sequence). The CDR3 loop spans 15 amino acids.

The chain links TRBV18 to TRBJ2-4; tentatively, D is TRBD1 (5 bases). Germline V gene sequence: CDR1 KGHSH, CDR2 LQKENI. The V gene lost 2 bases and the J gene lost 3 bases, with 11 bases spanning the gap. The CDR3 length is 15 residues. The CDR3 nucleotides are TGTGCCAGCTCACCATCAAATACAGGCAAAAACATTCAGTACTTC. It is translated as CASSPSNTGKNIQYF.

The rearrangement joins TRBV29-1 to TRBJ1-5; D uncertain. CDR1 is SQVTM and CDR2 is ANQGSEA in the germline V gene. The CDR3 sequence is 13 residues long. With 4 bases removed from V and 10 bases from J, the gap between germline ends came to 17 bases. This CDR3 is CSVVSGLGLPQHF. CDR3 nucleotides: TGCAGCGTTGTCTCGGGGTTAGGTTTACCCCAGCATTTT. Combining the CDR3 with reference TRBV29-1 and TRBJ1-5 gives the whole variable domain SAVISQKPSRDICQRGTSLTIQCQVDSQVTMMFWYRQQPGQSLTLIATANQGSEATYESGFVIDKFPISRPNLTFSTLTVSNMSPEDSSIYLCSVVSGLGLPQHFGDGTRLSIL.

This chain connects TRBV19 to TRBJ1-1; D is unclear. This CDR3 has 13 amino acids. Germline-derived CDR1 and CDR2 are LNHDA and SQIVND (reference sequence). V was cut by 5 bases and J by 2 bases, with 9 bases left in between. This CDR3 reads CASSYRDNTEAFF. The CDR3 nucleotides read TGTGCCAGTAGTTACAGAGATAACACTGAAGCTTTCTTT. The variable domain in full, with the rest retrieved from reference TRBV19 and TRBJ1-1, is DGGITQSPKYLFRKEGQNVTLSCEQNLNHDAMYWYRQDPGQGLRLIYYSQIVNDFQKGDIAEGYSVSREKKESFPLTVTSAQKNPTAFYLCASSYRDNTEAFFGQGTRLTVV.

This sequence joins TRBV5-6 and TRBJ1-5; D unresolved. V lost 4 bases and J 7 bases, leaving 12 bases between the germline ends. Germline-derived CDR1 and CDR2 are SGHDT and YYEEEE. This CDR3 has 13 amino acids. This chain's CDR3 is CASSPLGVQPQHF. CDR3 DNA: TGTGCCAGCAGCCCGCTCGGGGTACAGCCCCAGCATTTT.

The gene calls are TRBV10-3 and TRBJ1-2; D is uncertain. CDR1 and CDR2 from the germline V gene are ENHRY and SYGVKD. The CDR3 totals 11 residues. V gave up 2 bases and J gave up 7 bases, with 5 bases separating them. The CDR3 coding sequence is TGTGCCATCAGTGAGATGGGTGGCTACACCTTC. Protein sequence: CAISEMGGYTF.

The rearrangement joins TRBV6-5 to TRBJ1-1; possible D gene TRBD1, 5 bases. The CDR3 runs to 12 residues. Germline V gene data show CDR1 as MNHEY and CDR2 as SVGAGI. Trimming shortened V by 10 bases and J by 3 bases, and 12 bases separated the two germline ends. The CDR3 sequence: CATLGADTEAFF. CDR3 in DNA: TGTGCCACCCTCGGGGCGGACACTGAAGCTTTCTTT.

CDR3 nucleotides: TGTGCCAGCAGCCGGACAGGGCCTATTAATTCACCCCTCCACTTT. It yields the protein CASSRTGPINSPLHF. The chain carries TRBV6-5 and TRBJ1-6, with TRBD1 matching over 8 bases. Per germline, CDR1 MNHEY and CDR2 SVGAGI. There are 15 residues in the CDR3. The trim removed 6 bases at V and 6 bases at J, leaving 7 bases unmatched.

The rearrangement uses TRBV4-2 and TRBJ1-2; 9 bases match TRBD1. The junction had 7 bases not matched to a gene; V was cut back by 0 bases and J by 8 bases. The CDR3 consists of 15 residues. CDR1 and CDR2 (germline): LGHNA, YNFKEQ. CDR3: CASSQEIQGAWGYTF. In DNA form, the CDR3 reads TGTGCCAGCAGCCAAGAAATACAGGGGGCGTGGGGCTACACCTTC.

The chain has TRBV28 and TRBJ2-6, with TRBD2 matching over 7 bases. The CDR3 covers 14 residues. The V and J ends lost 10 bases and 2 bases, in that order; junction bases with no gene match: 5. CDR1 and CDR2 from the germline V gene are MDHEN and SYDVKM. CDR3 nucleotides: TGTGCCACAGCCCGGGGGGCTGGGGCCAACGTCCTGACTTTC. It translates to CATARGAGANVLTF.

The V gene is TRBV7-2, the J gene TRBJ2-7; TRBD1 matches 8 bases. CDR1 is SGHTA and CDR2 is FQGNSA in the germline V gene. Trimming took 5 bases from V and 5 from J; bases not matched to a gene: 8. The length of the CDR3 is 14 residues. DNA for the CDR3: TGTGCCAGCAGCACCGCGACAGGGGATCACGAGCAGTACTTC. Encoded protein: CASSTATGDHEQYF.

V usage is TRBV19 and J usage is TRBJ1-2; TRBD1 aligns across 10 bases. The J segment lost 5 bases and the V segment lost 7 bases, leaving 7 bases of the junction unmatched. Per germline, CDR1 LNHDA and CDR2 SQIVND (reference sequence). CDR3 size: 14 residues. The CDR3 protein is CASNTGTGDYGYTF. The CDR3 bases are TGTGCCAGTAATACCGGGACAGGGGATTATGGCTACACCTTC.